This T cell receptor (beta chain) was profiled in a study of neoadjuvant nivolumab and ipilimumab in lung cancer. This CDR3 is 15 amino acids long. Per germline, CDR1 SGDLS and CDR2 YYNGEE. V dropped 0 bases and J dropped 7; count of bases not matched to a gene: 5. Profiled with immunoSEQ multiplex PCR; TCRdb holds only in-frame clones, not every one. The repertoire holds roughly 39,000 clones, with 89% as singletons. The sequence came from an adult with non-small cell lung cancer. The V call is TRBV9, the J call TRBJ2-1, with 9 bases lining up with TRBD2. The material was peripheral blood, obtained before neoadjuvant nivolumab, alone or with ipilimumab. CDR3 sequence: CASSVGLAGMNEQFF. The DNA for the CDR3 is TGTGCCAGCAGCGTAGGGCTAGCGGGGATGAATGAGCAGTTCTTC.